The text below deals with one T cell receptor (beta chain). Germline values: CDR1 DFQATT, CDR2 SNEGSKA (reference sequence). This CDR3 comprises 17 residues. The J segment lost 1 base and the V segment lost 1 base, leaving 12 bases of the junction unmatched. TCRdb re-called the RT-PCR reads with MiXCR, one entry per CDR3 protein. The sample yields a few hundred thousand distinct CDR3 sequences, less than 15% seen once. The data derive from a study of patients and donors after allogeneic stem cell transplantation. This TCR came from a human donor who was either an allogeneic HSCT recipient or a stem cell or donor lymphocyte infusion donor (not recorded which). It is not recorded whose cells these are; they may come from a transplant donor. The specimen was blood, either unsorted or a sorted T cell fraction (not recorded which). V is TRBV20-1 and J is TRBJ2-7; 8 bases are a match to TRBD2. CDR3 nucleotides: TGCAGTGCTAGAGTTCTGGCGGGGGGTTTACGGTCCTACGAGCAGTACTTC. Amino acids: CSARVLAGGLRSYEQYF.